The 14 T cell receptor beta chains below were found in one sample sequenced in a study of cytomegalovirus exposure and HLA in healthy donors. It was with 60 Vbeta and 13 Jbeta primers that the PCR ran. Profiled with immunoSEQ multiplex PCR; TCRdb holds only in-frame clones, not every one. The sample has around 120,000 clones; roughly 85% are singletons. The specimen sequenced was PBMCs. These receptors came from a boy aged 5-17 years in good health and CMV-seronegative.

The chain is built from TRBV5-1 and TRBJ2-7; 7 bases match TRBD1. This CDR3 contains 14 residues. Germline CDR1 SGHRS, CDR2 YFSETQ. The V gene end was trimmed by 0 bases and the J gene end by 5 bases; junction bases not matched to a gene: 5. The CDR3 region has the DNA TGCGCCAGCAGCTTGGGCCAGGGGGATAACGAGCAGTACTTC. Translation: CASSLGQGDNEQYF.

In this sample, this clone turned up once. The rearrangement joins TRBV19 to TRBJ1-5; D is possibly TRBD1 (5 bases). CDR1 and CDR2 from the germline V gene are LNHDA and SQIVND (reference sequence). The ends were cut back, 4 bases at V and 5 bases at J, with 6 bases in the middle. There are 12 residues in the CDR3. This CDR3 is CASSRGDQPQHF. DNA of the CDR3: TGTGCCAGTAGTAGGGGCGATCAGCCCCAGCATTTT.

This chain joins TRBV4-1 and TRBJ1-2; no clear D gene. The germline gives CDR1 MGHRA, CDR2 YSYEKL. Trimming removed 1 base from V and 4 bases from J, with 13 bases in between. The CDR3 is 15 residues long. CDR3 in DNA: TGCGCCAGCAGCCAAGTGGACGGGGAAAGCTATGGCTACACCTTC. Translating gives CASSQVDGESYGYTF.

The chain links TRBV5-4 to TRBJ2-3; 9 bases are a match to TRBD1. The V and J ends lost 3 bases and 4 bases, in that order; junction bases with no gene match: 3. Looked up from germline, CDR1 is SGHNT and CDR2 is YYREEE (reference sequence). This CDR3 is 14 amino acids long. As DNA, the CDR3 is TGTGCCAGCAGCTCCGACAGGGGGGCAGATACGCAGTATTTT. Translating gives CASSSDRGADTQYF.

CDR3 DNA sequence: TGTGCCAGCAGCTTGGTGGGCAGGGGGCAAGGCTACACCTTC. Amino acids: CASSLVGRGQGYTF. J is TRBJ1-2 and V is TRBV5-4; 8 bases fit TRBD1. The CDR3 covers 14 residues. Losses at the gene ends were 0 bases for V and 8 bases for J; bases not matched to a gene: 6. Germline values: CDR1 SGHNT, CDR2 YYREEE (reference sequence). Full variable domain (rest looked up from reference TRBV5-4 and TRBJ1-2): ETGVTQSPTHLIKTRGQQVTLRCSSQSGHNTVSWYQQALGQGPQFIFQYYREEENGRGNFPPRFSGLQFPNYSSELNVNALELDDSALYLCASSLVGRGQGYTFGSGTRLTVV.

In this sample, this clone turned up once. V gene TRBV19 combines with J gene TRBJ2-5; maybe TRBD2 (5 bases). Per germline, CDR1 LNHDA and CDR2 SQIVND (reference sequence). This CDR3 has 15 amino acids. V was cut by 1 base and J by 5 bases, with 14 bases left in between. Here the CDR3 reads CASSIVLGRGETQYF. The CDR3 nucleotides read TGTGCCAGTAGTATAGTCCTTGGGCGAGGGGAGACCCAGTACTTC.

The rearrangement links TRBV5-1 to TRBJ2-4, with a tentative D call TRBD2 (6 bases). This CDR3 is 16 amino acids long. V shed 2 bases and J shed 9 bases, with 21 bases lying between them. CDR1 is SGHRS and CDR2 is YFSETQ in the germline V gene. In DNA form, the CDR3 reads TGCGCCAGCAGCTTAGCGCTAGCGTCGAGTGTAGGCATTCAGTACTTC. This codes for CASSLALASSVGIQYF.

V usage is TRBV7-9 and J usage is TRBJ2-7; 7 bases fit TRBD2. With 5 bases clipped from V and 5 bases from J, the junction kept 3 bases outside the gene matches. The CDR3 covers 12 residues. Germline CDR1 is SEHNR and CDR2 is FQNEAQ (reference sequence). CDR3 in amino acids: CASSSGAHEQYF. The CDR3 nucleotides read TGTGCCAGCAGCAGCGGGGCCCACGAGCAGTACTTC.

The genes are TRBV4-2 and TRBJ1-1; no reliable D call. CDR3 length equals 12 residues. V lost 0 bases, J lost 7 bases, and 6 bases lay in between. Germline V lookup: CDR1 LGHNA, CDR2 YNFKEQ. CDR3 coding DNA: TGTGCCAGCAGCCAAGATGGAGATGAAGCTTTCTTT. It is translated as CASSQDGDEAFF.

This rearrangement joins TRBV6-1 to TRBJ2-7; TRBD1 matches at 10 bases. This CDR3 is built from 16 residues. V lost 2 bases, J lost 6 bases, and 10 bases stayed unmatched. CDR1 and CDR2 from the germline V gene are MNHNS and SASEGT. CDR3 in amino acids: CASSERISTGGREQYF. Written as DNA, the CDR3 is TGTGCCAGCAGTGAACGGATCTCGACAGGGGGCCGCGAGCAGTACTTC.

The V gene is TRBV9, the J gene TRBJ1-1; D is uncertain. The CDR3 is made up of 15 amino acids. Per the germline V gene, CDR1 is SGDLS and CDR2 is YYNGEE. V was shortened by 0 bases and J by 3 bases, with 12 bases between the two germline ends. The CDR3 coding sequence is TGTGCCAGCAGCGTAGACGGCAGTCGGGACACTGAAGCTTTCTTT. Translated, it gives CASSVDGSRDTEAFF. The full variable domain, in which reference TRBV9 and TRBJ1-1 provide the parts outside the CDR3, is DSGVTQTPKHLITATGQRVTLRCSPRSGDLSVYWYQQSLDQGLQFLIQYYNGEERAKGNILERFSAQQFPDLHSELNLSSLELGDSALYFCASSVDGSRDTEAFFGQGTRLTVV.

The chain uses TRBV28 and TRBJ1-4; no reliable D call. Looked up from germline, CDR1 is MDHEN and CDR2 is SYDVKM. The V end lost 3 bases, the J end lost 6 bases, and 8 bases lay between the germline ends. The CDR3 consists of 13 residues. The chain's CDR3 is CASSLESDEKLFF. CDR3 coding DNA: TGTGCCAGCAGTTTGGAGTCAGATGAAAAACTGTTTTTT.

This clone was seen only once. This sequence joins TRBV15 and TRBJ1-4, with TRBD1 matching 7 bases. The J segment lost 7 bases and the V segment lost 6 bases, leaving 8 bases of the junction unmatched. This CDR3 has 14 residues. The V gene's germline CDR1 is LNHNV and CDR2 YYDKDF (reference sequence). The CDR3 DNA reads TGTGCCACCAGTCCGACAGGGACGGGTGAAAAACTGTTTTTT. Encoded protein: CATSPTGTGEKLFF. Looking up the rest from reference TRBV15 and TRBJ1-4 gives the full variable domain: DAMVIQNPRYQVTQFGKPVTLSCSQTLNHNVMYWYQQKSSQAPKLLFHYYDKDFNNEADTPDNFQSRRPNTSFCFLDIRSPGLGDTAMYLCATSPTGTGEKLFFGSGTQLSVL.

J is TRBJ1-4 and V is TRBV30, with D unresolved. Germline CDR1 is GTSNPN and CDR2 is SVGIG (reference sequence). V lost 7 bases and J lost 8, with 14 bases in between. The CDR3 extends over 12 amino acids. The CDR3, as DNA: TGTGCCTCTTACTACCCCGGGGAAAAACTGTTTTTT. It codes for CASYYPGEKLFF.